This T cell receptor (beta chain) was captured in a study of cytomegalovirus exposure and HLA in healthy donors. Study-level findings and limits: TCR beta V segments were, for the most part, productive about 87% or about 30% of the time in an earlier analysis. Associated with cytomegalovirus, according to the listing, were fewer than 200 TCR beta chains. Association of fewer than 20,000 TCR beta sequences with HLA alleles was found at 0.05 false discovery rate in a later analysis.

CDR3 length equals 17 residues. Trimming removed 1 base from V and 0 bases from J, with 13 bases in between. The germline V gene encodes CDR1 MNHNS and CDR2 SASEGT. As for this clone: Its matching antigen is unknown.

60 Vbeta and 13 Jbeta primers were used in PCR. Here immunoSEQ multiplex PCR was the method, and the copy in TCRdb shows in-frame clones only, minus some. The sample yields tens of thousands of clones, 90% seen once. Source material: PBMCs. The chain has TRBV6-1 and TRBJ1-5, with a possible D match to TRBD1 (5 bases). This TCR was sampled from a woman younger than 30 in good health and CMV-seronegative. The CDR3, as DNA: TGTGCCAGCAGTGAAGGGGGCCCGGATCTTAGCAATCAGCCCCAGCATTTT. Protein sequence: CASSEGGPDLSNQPQHF.